This T cell receptor beta chain came from a study of OX40 agonist ivuxolimab in advanced cancers. Background on the study: An agonistic anti-OX40 (CD134) antibody, ivuxolimab, was used to treat the patients. Patients were treated with intravenous ivuxolimab, dosed at 0.01 to 10 mg/kg and infused every 2 weeks.

Sequenced by immunoSEQ multiplex PCR; TCRdb stores in-frame clones only, minus some. This sample has under 15,000 clones, with around two thirds found just once. The CDR3 contains 17 residues. The V and J ends lost 4 bases and 0 bases respectively, with 19 bases between them. Germline lookup yields CDR1 SGHDT and CDR2 YYEEEE. This specimen consisted of CD4+ or CD8+ T cells sorted from blood, obtained in a trial of the OX40 agonist ivuxolimab. The sequence was collected from an adult with an advanced solid tumor such as melanoma, head and neck, liver or kidney cancer. The chain combines TRBV5-6 with TRBJ1-2, with D unclear. CDR3 in DNA: TGTGCCAGCAGCCCCCCGGGGTCCTCGACGACTAACTATGGCTACACCTTC. Translated, it gives CASSPPGSSTTNYGYTF.